This TCR beta chain emerged from a study of blood T cells in healthy people across ages. Alongside a J-beta primer mix, a sample-barcoded 5' primer served in a second PCR lasting roughly 7 to 11 cycles. TCRdb re-called the 5' RACE reads with MiXCR, one entry per CDR3 protein. This table has around 500,000 distinct CDR3 sequences, about 26% appearing once. This clonotype appeared a few times. This CDR3 region has 14 residues. Germline assignment: CDR1 SGHRS and CDR2 YFSETQ. The V and J ends lost 0 bases and 8 bases respectively, with 12 bases between them. The same data also went into a second study, on T cells of mothers and their children.

V and J are TRBV5-1 and TRBJ1-3, with D perhaps matching TRBD1 (6 bases). The sample was blood. The clonotype was recovered from a boy aged 2 to 9 in good health. The CDR3 region has the DNA TGCGCCAGCAGCTTGGAGACAGGATGGCACACCATATATTTT. Its translation: CASSLETGWHTIYF. The variable domain in full, completed from reference TRBV5-1 and TRBJ1-3, reads KAGVTQTPRYLIKTRGQQVTLSCSPISGHRSVSWYQQTPGQGLQFLFEYFSETQRNKGNFPGRFSGRQFSNSRSEMNVSTLELGDSALYLCASSLETGWHTIYFGEGSWLTVV.